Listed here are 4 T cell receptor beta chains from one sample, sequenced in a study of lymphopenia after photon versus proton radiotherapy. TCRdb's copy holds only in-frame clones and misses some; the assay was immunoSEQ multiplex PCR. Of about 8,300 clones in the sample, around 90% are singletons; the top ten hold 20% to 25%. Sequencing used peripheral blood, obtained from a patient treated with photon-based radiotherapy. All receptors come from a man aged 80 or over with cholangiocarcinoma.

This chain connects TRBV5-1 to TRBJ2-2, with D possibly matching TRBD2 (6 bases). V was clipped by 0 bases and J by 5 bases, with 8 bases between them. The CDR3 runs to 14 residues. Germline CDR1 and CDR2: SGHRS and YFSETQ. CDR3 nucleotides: TGCGCCAGCAGCTTGGCCGGGAGTACCGGGGAGCTGTTTTTT. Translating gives CASSLAGSTGELFF.

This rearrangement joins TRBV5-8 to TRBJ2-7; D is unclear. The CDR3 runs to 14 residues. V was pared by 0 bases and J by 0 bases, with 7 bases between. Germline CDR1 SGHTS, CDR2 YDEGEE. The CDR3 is CASSLGADSYEQYF. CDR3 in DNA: TGTGCCAGCAGCTTGGGGGCGGACTCCTACGAGCAGTACTTC.

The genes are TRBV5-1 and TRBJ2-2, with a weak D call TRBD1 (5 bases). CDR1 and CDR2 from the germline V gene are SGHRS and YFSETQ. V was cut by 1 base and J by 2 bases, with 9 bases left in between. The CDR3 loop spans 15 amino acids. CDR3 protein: CASSLRQGNTGELFF. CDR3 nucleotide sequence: TGCGCCAGCAGCTTGCGCCAGGGTAACACCGGGGAGCTGTTTTTT.

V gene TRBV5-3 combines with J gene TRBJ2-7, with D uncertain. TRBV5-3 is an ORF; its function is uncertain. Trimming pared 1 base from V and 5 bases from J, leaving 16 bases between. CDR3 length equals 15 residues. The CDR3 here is CARSLLPMIRNEQYF. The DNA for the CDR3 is TGTGCCAGAAGCTTGTTACCGATGATTAGAAACGAGCAGTACTTC.